Listed below are T cell receptor beta chains from one sample, sequenced in a study of cytomegalovirus exposure and HLA in healthy donors. Clones were read by immunoSEQ multiplex PCR, and TCRdb kept only the in-frame ones, dropping some. The sample lists around 150,000 clones; 79% were seen once. The source material was PBMCs. The receptors here all came from a man aged 35 to 55 in good health and CMV-seropositive. Both conserved end residues are part of each CDR3. D genes are given only for firm matches. Some rows have no size entry. The others give once, few or many, or a class for an expanded clone.

>TRBV30|TRBJ1-3|few|TRBD1
CAWSRTGEGNTIYF
TGTGCCTGGTCGAGGACAGGGGAGGGAAACACCATATATTTT
>TRBV6-4|TRBJ2-1|.|.
CATSVGRDNEQFF
TGTGCCACCTCAGTGGGCAGGGACAATGAGCAGTTCTTC
>TRBV27|TRBJ2-7|once|TRBD1
CASSLSRQGAGEQYF
TGTGCCAGCAGTTTATCGAGGCAGGGGGCAGGTGAGCAGTACTTC
>TRBV4-2|TRBJ2-1|.|TRBD1
CASSQDLDRGYNEQFF
TGTGCCAGCAGCCAAGATTTGGACAGGGGCTACAATGAGCAGTTCTTC
>TRBV6-1|TRBJ2-7|.|.
CASSTGISFYEQYF
TGTGCCAGCAGCACAGGGATCTCCTTCTACGAGCAGTACTTC
>TRBV7-8|TRBJ2-7|once|TRBD1
CASSPRGGLSYEQYF
TGTGCCAGCAGCCCGAGAGGGGGCCTTTCTTACGAGCAGTACTTC
>TRBV5-1|TRBJ2-3|few|.
CASATSVAADTQYF
TGCGCCAGCGCCACGAGCGTAGCGGCAGATACGCAGTATTTT
>TRBV5-1|TRBJ2-1|.|.
CASRPDGGAGAHEQFF
TGCGCCAGCAGACCAGACGGCGGTGCAGGGGCCCATGAGCAGTTCTTC
>TRBV18|TRBJ1-5|few|.
CASSPDPDQPQHF
TGTGCCAGCTCACCAGATCCGGATCAGCCCCAGCATTTT
>TRBV5-5|TRBJ2-7|.|TRBD2
CASSFMASGRYEQYF
TGTGCCAGCAGCTTTATGGCTAGCGGGAGATACGAGCAGTACTTC
>TRBV10-3|TRBJ2-7|.|.
CAISESGGREQYF
TGTGCCATCAGTGAGTCTGGGGGCCGGGAGCAGTACTTC
>TRBV29-1|TRBJ2-1|.|TRBD2
CSVTLAGPANEQFF
TGCAGCGTCACACTAGCGGGCCCCGCCAATGAGCAGTTCTTC
>TRBV11-2|TRBJ1-1|.|TRBD1
CASSFGTGKAFF
TGTGCCAGCAGCTTCGGGACAGGGAAGGCTTTCTTT
>TRBV5-1|TRBJ1-1|few|.
CASSLTEMNTEAFF
TGCGCCAGCAGCCTTACAGAGATGAACACTGAAGCTTTCTTT
>TRBV30|TRBJ1-5|.|TRBD1
CACNKDRGDQPQHF
TGTGCCTGTAACAAAGACAGGGGGGATCAGCCCCAGCATTTT
>TRBV5-1|TRBJ2-7|.|.
CASSAWGGGDYEQYF
TGCGCCAGCAGCGCTTGGGGGGGCGGAGACTACGAGCAGTACTTC
>TRBV18|TRBJ1-1|.|TRBD1
CASSRDRDDTEAFF
TGTGCCAGCTCTAGGGACAGGGACGACACTGAAGCTTTCTTT
>TRBV5-4|TRBJ2-1|.|.
CASSPPLGRGNNEQFF
TGTGCCAGCAGTCCCCCCCTAGGAAGGGGAAACAATGAGCAGTTCTTC
>TRBV5-1|TRBJ1-4|.|.
CASSHDGQLNEKLFF
TGCGCCAGCAGCCACGACGGACAGCTTAATGAAAAACTGTTTTTT
>TRBV2|TRBJ1-5|.|.
CASSSSRDQPQHF
TGTGCCAGCAGTTCCTCCAGGGATCAGCCCCAGCATTTT
>TRBV5-1|TRBJ2-7|.|.
CASSLVLAGSTEQYF
TGCGCCAGCAGCTTGGTCTTAGCCGGCTCGACCGAGCAGTACTTC
>TRBV6-5|TRBJ1-4|.|TRBD1
CASRPRGQGEKLFF
TGTGCCAGCAGACCCCGCGGACAGGGAGAAAAACTGTTTTTT
>TRBV9|TRBJ1-2|.|TRBD1
CASSPGQGLYGYTF
TGTGCCAGCAGCCCCGGACAGGGACTCTATGGCTACACCTTC
>TRBV28|TRBJ1-2|few|.
CASREDGTNYGYTF
TGTGCCAGCAGGGAGGACGGAACTAACTATGGCTACACCTTC
>TRBV29-1|TRBJ1-2|.|.
CSVEESENYGYTF
TGCAGCGTTGAAGAATCTGAGAACTATGGCTACACCTTC
>TRBV5-1|TRBJ2-3|.|TRBD2
CASSSSGRAPDTQYF
TGCGCCAGCAGCTCTAGCGGGAGGGCCCCAGATACGCAGTATTTT
>TRBV29-1|TRBJ2-7|.|TRBD1
CSVTGTVETYEQYF
TGCAGCGTTACGGGGACAGTAGAAACCTACGAGCAGTACTTC
>TRBV6-6|TRBJ1-5|.|.
CASSSPGNNQPQHF
TGTGCCAGCAGTTCCCCGGGGAACAATCAGCCCCAGCATTTT
>TRBV7-6|TRBJ1-3|.|TRBD1
CASSPSRDRAGGTIYF
TGTGCCAGCAGCCCAAGCAGGGACAGGGCGGGAGGCACCATATATTTT
>TRBV5-1|TRBJ2-2|.|.
CASSLDRGAQDTGELFF
TGCGCCAGCAGCTTGGATCGGGGGGCGCAAGATACCGGGGAGCTGTTTTTT
>TRBV6-1|TRBJ1-3|.|.
CATDSLSGNTIYF
TGTGCAACAGACAGCCTCTCTGGAAACACCATATATTTT
>TRBV6-1|TRBJ2-7|.|.
CASSLGQEQYF
TGTGCCAGCAGCCTAGGACAGGAGCAGTACTTC
>TRBV6-1|TRBJ2-7|.|TRBD2
CASSLSGRGSYEQYF
TGTGCCAGCAGTCTTTCTGGGCGGGGGTCCTACGAGCAGTACTTC
>TRBV10-2|TRBJ2-7|.|TRBD2
CASSPAGVAYEQYF
TGCGCCAGCAGCCCAGCGGGGGTAGCCTACGAGCAGTACTTC
>TRBV11-1|TRBJ2-4|.|.
CASSSKSERGAKNIQYF
TGTGCCAGCAGCTCTAAATCTGAAAGGGGAGCCAAAAACATTCAGTACTTC
>TRBV5-4|TRBJ1-1|.|.
CASSLGTVNTEAFF
TGTGCCAGCAGCTTGGGGACAGTGAACACTGAAGCTTTCTTT
>TRBV5-6|TRBJ1-3|.|.
CASSFGTGSGNTIYF
TGTGCCAGCAGCTTCGGAACGGGATCTGGAAACACCATATATTTT